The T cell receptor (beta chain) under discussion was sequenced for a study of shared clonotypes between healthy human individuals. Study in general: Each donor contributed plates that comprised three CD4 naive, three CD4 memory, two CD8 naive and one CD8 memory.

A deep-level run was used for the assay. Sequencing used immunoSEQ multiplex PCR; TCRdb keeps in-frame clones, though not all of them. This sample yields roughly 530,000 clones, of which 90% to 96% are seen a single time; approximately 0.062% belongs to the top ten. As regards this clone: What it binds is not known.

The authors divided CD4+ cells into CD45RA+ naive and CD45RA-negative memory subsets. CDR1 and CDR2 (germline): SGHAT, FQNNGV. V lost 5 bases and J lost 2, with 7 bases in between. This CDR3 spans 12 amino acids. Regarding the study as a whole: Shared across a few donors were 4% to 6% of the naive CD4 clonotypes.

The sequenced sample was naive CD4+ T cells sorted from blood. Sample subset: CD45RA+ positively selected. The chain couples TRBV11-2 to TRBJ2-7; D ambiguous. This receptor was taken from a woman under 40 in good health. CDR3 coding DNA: TGTGCCAGCAGCCAAAGTCCCTACGAGCAGTACTTC. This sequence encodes CASSQSPYEQYF. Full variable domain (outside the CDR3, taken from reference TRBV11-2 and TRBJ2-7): EAGVAQSPRYKIIEKRQSVAFWCNPISGHATLYWYQQILGQGPKLLIQFQNNGVVDDSQLPKDRFSAERLKGVDSTLKIQPAKLEDSAVYLCASSQSPYEQYFGPGTRLTVT.